These 26 T cell receptor beta chains came from one sample sequenced in a study of shared clonotypes between healthy human individuals. TCRdb keeps only in-frame clones here, not all; method: immunoSEQ multiplex PCR. The table has millions of clones, around 95% seen once. The sequenced material came from naive CD4+ T cells sorted from blood. Subset specified: CD45RA+ positively selected. The source is a man in his late teens or twenties in good health.

V usage is TRBV10-2 and J usage is TRBJ2-5; 14 nucleotides line up with TRBD2. Germline trimming cut 5 bases from V and 3 bases from J; bases unmatched to any gene: 8. Germline lookup yields CDR1 WSHSY and CDR2 SAAADI. The CDR3 covers 17 residues. The CDR3: CASSPGTSGSMKETQYF. DNA for the CDR3: TGCGCCAGCAGTCCAGGGACTAGCGGGAGTATGAAAGAGACCCAGTACTTC.

This clone was detected once. CDR3 region: CASSEGARGGQPQHF. CDR3 sequence (DNA): TGTGCCAGCAGTGAAGGGGCGAGGGGGGGTCAGCCCCAGCATTTT. The gene calls are TRBV6-1 and TRBJ1-5; D is perhaps TRBD1 (6 bases). This CDR3 has 15 amino acids. V lost 1 base to trimming and J lost 6 bases, with 13 bases between them. In germline, CDR1 is MNHNS, CDR2 SASEGT.

This chain links TRBV7-9 with TRBJ2-5; no definite D call. Germline CDR1 and CDR2: SEHNR and FQNEAQ (reference sequence). This CDR3 contains 11 residues. V shed 7 bases and J shed 4 bases, with 7 bases lying between them. CDR3 DNA: TGTGCCAGCAAAAGGTCAGAGACCCAGTACTTC. Translation gives CASKRSETQYF.

The rearrangement joins TRBV28 to TRBJ2-7; either TRBD1 or TRBD2 may supply D (7 bases each). Trimming took off 11 bases at V and 4 bases at J, with 15 bases between the two ends. CDR1 and CDR2 (germline): MDHEN, SYDVKM. This CDR3 comprises 12 residues. Here the CDR3 reads CASGGAGYEQYF. DNA of the CDR3: TGTGCCTCAGGGGGGGCAGGGTACGAGCAGTACTTC.

The chain carries TRBV11-2 and TRBJ2-3; weak D call: TRBD1 (5 bases). V shed 1 base and J shed 0 bases, with 14 bases lying between them. The CDR3 length is 17 residues. The germline V gene has CDR1 SGHAT and CDR2 FQNNGV. CDR3 sequence (DNA): TGTGCCAGCAGCTTAGTGGTACGGACATTTAGCACAGATACGCAGTATTTT. Translating gives CASSLVVRTFSTDTQYF.

This chain connects TRBV7-2 to TRBJ2-7; tentative D call: TRBD1 (5 bases). The CDR3 is 16 residues long. Trimming removed 0 bases from V and 4 bases from J, with 16 bases in between. CDR1 and CDR2 (germline): SGHTA, FQGNSA. The CDR3 region has the DNA TGTGCCAGCAGCTTAGCCACGACAGTGCCCTCATACGAGCAGTACTTC. It yields the protein CASSLATTVPSYEQYF.

The chain joins TRBV6-5 to TRBJ1-2; D not certain. The CDR3 runs to 14 residues. Trimming removed 6 bases from V and 0 bases from J, with 11 bases in between. Germline CDR1 MNHEY, CDR2 SVGAGI. For the CDR3, the DNA is TGTGCCAGCAGAAGACAAACAACTAACTATGGCTACACCTTC. Translating gives CASRRQTTNYGYTF.

This clone was seen just once. The chain has TRBV27 and TRBJ1-6; no definite D call. V lost 8 bases and J 10 bases, leaving 12 bases between the germline ends. This CDR3 spans 12 amino acids. Germline CDR1 reads MNHEY; CDR2 reads SMNVEV (reference sequence). The CDR3 protein is CASGSPWSPLHF. CDR3 sequence (DNA): TGTGCCAGCGGTTCTCCGTGGTCACCCCTCCACTTT.

The chain combines TRBV6-5 with TRBJ1-6; 7 bases align to TRBD1. Germline V gene lookup returns CDR1 MNHEY and CDR2 SVGAGI. With 5 bases clipped from V and 7 bases from J, the junction kept 2 bases outside the gene matches. The CDR3 runs to 13 residues. CDR3 sequence reads: CASSRDRNSPLHF. The DNA for the CDR3 is TGTGCCAGCAGTCGGGACAGAAATTCACCCCTCCACTTT.

A remark on this clone: Other DNA sequences in the same sample also yield this CDR3. This rearrangement joins TRBV5-1 to TRBJ2-7, with D hard to call. CDR3 length: 15 residues. The V gene's germline CDR1 is SGHRS and CDR2 YFSETQ. V was pared by 0 bases and J by 2 bases, with 12 bases between. CDR3 sequence (DNA): TGCGCCAGCAGCTTGGGCGGAACAGCTACCTACGAGCAGTACTTC. Protein: CASSLGGTATYEQYF.

The chain carries TRBV7-2 and TRBJ1-2; D is unresolved. The CDR3 has 15 residues. The germline V and J ends were trimmed by 1 base and 2 bases, with 11 bases remaining between them. Per the germline V gene, CDR1 is SGHTA and CDR2 is FQGNSA. CDR3 residues: CASSLVGQLNYGYTF. In nucleotides, the CDR3 is TGTGCCAGCAGCTTAGTAGGCCAGCTAAACTATGGCTACACCTTC. The whole variable domain, remainder taken from reference TRBV7-2 and TRBJ1-2, is GAGVSQSPSNKVTEKGKDVELRCDPISGHTALYWYRQSLGQGLEFLIYFQGNSAPDKSGLPSDRFSAERTGGSVSTLTIQRTQQEDSAVYLCASSLVGQLNYGYTFGSGTRLTVV.

The genes are TRBV2 and TRBJ1-1, with no clear D. The length of the CDR3 is 10 residues. V was clipped by 8 bases and J by 7 bases, with 8 bases between them. CDR1 is SNHLY, CDR2 FYNNEI, per germline. CDR3 nucleotide sequence: TGTGCCAGCTTAAGGATTGAAGCTTTCTTT. Amino acids: CASLRIEAFF.

This rearrangement joins TRBV6-5 to TRBJ1-6; TRBD1 is a possible D gene (5 bases). Trimming removed 2 bases from V and 10 bases from J, with 12 bases in between. CDR3 length: 14 residues. The germline gives CDR1 MNHEY, CDR2 SVGAGI. The CDR3 DNA follows: TGTGCCAGCAGTTACGAGGGGATGAACTCACCCCTCCACTTT. Translation: CASSYEGMNSPLHF.

To note about this clone: A read error may produce the germline difference seen at one junction end. The chain carries TRBV7-7 and TRBJ2-5; a possible D gene is TRBD2 (5 bases). The CDR3 length is 14 residues. In germline, CDR1 is SSHAT, CDR2 FNYEAQ (reference sequence). DNA for the CDR3: TGTGCTAGCAGCTTAGGGCCGGGGAGTAGGACCCAGTACTTC. It is translated as CASSLGPGSRTQYF.

The DNA for the CDR3 is TGTGCCAGCAGCTTAGATCTTGCCGTACCGGAGTTCTTC. Protein: CASSLDLAVPEFF. This sequence joins TRBV7-9 and TRBJ2-1; D not resolved. The CDR3 consists of 13 residues. Per germline, CDR1 SEHNR and CDR2 FQNEAQ (reference sequence). V lost 1 base and J 14 bases, leaving 15 bases between the germline ends.

V and J are TRBV7-9 and TRBJ1-2, with D perhaps matching TRBD1 (5 bases). The CDR3 loop spans 14 amino acids. The V end lost 2 bases, the J end lost 4 bases, and 11 bases lay between the germline ends. Germline CDR1 SEHNR, CDR2 FQNEAQ (reference sequence). The DNA of the CDR3 is TGTGCCAGCAGCTTAAAGACAGAGTTCTATGGCTACACCTTC. Protein: CASSLKTEFYGYTF. Full variable domain (rest looked up from reference TRBV7-9 and TRBJ1-2): DTGVSQNPRHKITKRGQNVTFRCDPISEHNRLYWYRQTLGQGPEFLTYFQNEAQLEKSRLLSDRFSAERPKGSFSTLEIQRTEQGDSAMYLCASSLKTEFYGYTFGSGTRLTVV.

The V call is TRBV5-4, the J call TRBJ2-5; weak D call: TRBD2 (5 bases). The CDR3 is 16 amino acids. Looked up from germline, CDR1 is SGHNT and CDR2 is YYREEE (reference sequence). The V end lost 5 bases, the J end lost 0 bases, and 17 bases lay between the germline ends. The CDR3 loop is CASSGSGGQYQETQYF. For the CDR3, the DNA is TGTGCCAGCAGTGGTTCGGGCGGGCAGTACCAAGAGACCCAGTACTTC.

The V and J genes are TRBV30 and TRBJ2-1; D is unclear. The CDR3 loop spans 14 amino acids. Germline CDR1 GTSNPN, CDR2 SVGIG (reference sequence). V shed 2 bases and J shed 7 bases, with 15 bases lying between them. CDR3 in amino acids: CAWSKNSRDNEQFF. The DNA for the CDR3 is TGTGCCTGGAGTAAGAACTCGAGAGATAATGAGCAGTTCTTC. Looking up the rest from reference TRBV30 and TRBJ2-1 gives the full variable domain: SQTIHQWPATLVQPVGSPLSLECTVEGTSNPNLYWYRQAAGRGLQLLFYSVGIGQISSEVPQNLSASRPQDRQFILSSKKLLLSDSGFYLCAWSKNSRDNEQFFGPGTRLTVL.

The V and J genes are TRBV6-1 and TRBJ2-7; 7 bases are shared with TRBD2. V shed 11 bases and J 2 bases; nucleotides not matched to a gene: 9. There are 13 residues in the CDR3. Germline CDR1 and CDR2: MNHNS and SASEGT. The CDR3: CAGGVAAAYEQYF. The CDR3 DNA follows: TGTGCCGGGGGGGTAGCGGCAGCCTACGAGCAGTACTTC.

The chain recombines TRBV5-1 with TRBJ2-7, with 7 bases fitting TRBD2. Germline V lookup: CDR1 SGHRS, CDR2 YFSETQ. This CDR3 is 17 amino acids long. The ends lost 2 bases at V and 0 bases at J; junction bases unmatched: 11. CDR3 DNA sequence: TGCGCCAGCAGCTTTGGGGGGGTCGCGGCGTCCTCCTACGAGCAGTACTTC. As protein: CASSFGGVAASSYEQYF.

The rearrangement uses TRBV2 and TRBJ2-7; D may be TRBD2 (6 bases). The CDR3 loop spans 14 amino acids. V lost 4 bases, J lost 4 bases, and 14 bases lay in between. Germline loops: CDR1 SNHLY, CDR2 FYNNEI. CDR3 in DNA: TGTGCCAGCAGTGTACGACTAGAAGAGTACGAGCAGTACTTC. The encoded protein is CASSVRLEEYEQYF.

The chain couples TRBV19 to TRBJ1-2; D is perhaps TRBD1 (5 bases). V was trimmed by 1 base and J by 8 bases, leaving 11 bases between them. CDR1 LNHDA and CDR2 SQIVND come from the germline V gene (reference sequence). This CDR3 is built from 13 residues. The CDR3 loop reads CASSIVGAGGYTF. The CDR3 DNA reads as TGTGCCAGTAGTATAGTTGGGGCGGGCGGCTACACCTTC.

V usage is TRBV28 and J usage is TRBJ2-3; D gene ambiguous. Germline V CDR1 and CDR2: MDHEN, SYDVKM. Trimming stripped 3 bases from V and 4 bases from J, with 8 bases between. This CDR3 region has 13 residues. CDR3 amino acids: CASSFREADTQYF. DNA of the CDR3: TGTGCCAGCAGTTTCCGAGAGGCAGATACGCAGTATTTT.

In this sample, this clone turned up many times. The genes are TRBV11-2 and TRBJ2-7, with TRBD2 matching 14 bases. J lost 7 bases, V lost 5 bases, and 10 bases had no gene match. Germline CDR1 is SGHAT and CDR2 is FQNNGV. CDR3 length: 16 residues. CDR3 bases: TGTGCCAGCAGCCGACTAGCGGGAGGGCCTCTACGGGAGCAGTACTTC. Residues: CASSRLAGGPLREQYF.

The chain has TRBV30 and TRBJ1-6; no firm D call. Trimming left V 4 bases short and J 6 bases short, with 10 bases between. The V gene's germline CDR1 is GTSNPN and CDR2 SVGIG (reference sequence). The CDR3 spans 13 residues. For the CDR3, the DNA is TGTGCCTGGAATCCGACCGCTAATTCACCCCTCCACTTT. This encodes CAWNPTANSPLHF.

V gene TRBV19 combines with J gene TRBJ2-1; TRBD1 is a possible D gene (6 bases). Germline loops: CDR1 LNHDA, CDR2 SQIVND (reference sequence). The CDR3 has 14 residues. V shed 1 base and J shed 2 bases, with 6 bases lying between them. CDR3 region: CASSIGTAYNEQFF. In nucleotides, the CDR3 is TGTGCCAGTAGTATAGGGACAGCCTACAATGAGCAGTTCTTC.